These 2 T cell receptor beta chains originate from one sample sequenced in a study of T cell responses to AZD1222 COVID-19 vaccine (dated by TCRdb to the early 2020s). The library came from the immunoSEQ multiplex PCR assay. The immuneACCESS repertoire file appears here via TCRdb, limited to in-frame rearrangements. These files lack a portion of the clones; in checked studies, under half of the deficit traces to unresolved V genes, and the cause of the others is not known. This sample comprises fewer than 150,000 clones, roughly 91% of them detected only once. The top ten hold around 3.1% of the sample. Per the publication, the time point label means: about 28 days (+/-7) after the second vaccine dose. The specimen was peripheral blood, collected 28 days after the second AZD1222 dose. The receptors were sampled from an adult who received the AZD1222 COVID-19 vaccine.

CDR3 DNA sequence: TGCAGCGCCTCGACAGGGTTGGGTGAAAAACTGTTTTTT. This encodes CSASTGLGEKLFF. The chain employs TRBV29-1 and TRBJ1-4; 7 bases are a match to TRBD1. Germline lookup yields CDR1 SQVTM and CDR2 ANQGSEA. The CDR3 loop spans 13 amino acids. The V segment lost 7 bases and the J segment 7 bases; nucleotides outside the gene matches: 9.

J is TRBJ2-3 and V is TRBV7-6, with 11 bases aligning to TRBD2. The germline gives CDR1 SGHVS, CDR2 FNYEAQ. V trimming: 5 bases; J trimming: 4 bases; junction bases outside the gene matches: 8. This CDR3 spans 16 amino acids. CDR3 nucleotides: TGTGCCAGCAGCGCTCGACTAGCGGGGAGACCAGATACGCAGTATTTT. Residues: CASSARLAGRPDTQYF.